This entry lists 30 T cell receptor beta chains sequenced from one sample in a study of blood T cell repertoires in COVID-19. Produced via immunoSEQ multiplex PCR; TCRdb's table is partial and in-frame only. The repertoire consists of fewer than 250,000 clones, with 75% to 90% occurring once and the leading ten covering 2.7%. Sequenced sample: peripheral blood. The receptors were sampled from a man aged 30 to 45 with COVID-19, enrolled during active disease.

The chain is built from TRBV7-8 and TRBJ1-4; 7 bases agree with TRBD1. CDR1 and CDR2 from the germline V gene are SGHVS and FQNEAQ. The CDR3 contains 16 residues. Losses at the gene ends were 6 bases for V and 3 bases for J; bases not matched to a gene: 10. The CDR3 DNA sequence: TGTGCCAGCAGTCAGGCGCAGGGGGTAGCTAATGAAAAACTGTTTTTT. It encodes CASSQAQGVANEKLFF.

The chain employs TRBV7-2 and TRBJ2-2, with 8 nucleotides matching TRBD2. The CDR3 contains 17 residues. V trimming: 1 base; J trimming: 7 bases; junction bases outside the gene matches: 11. Germline V lookup: CDR1 SGHTA, CDR2 FQGNSA. The CDR3 DNA is TGTGCCAGCAGCTTAGTTCCTAGCGGGCCTAACCACGGGGAGCTGTTTTTT. This encodes CASSLVPSGPNHGELFF.

V gene TRBV4-2 combines with J gene TRBJ2-7, with D tentatively TRBD1 (6 bases). CDR1 LGHNA and CDR2 YNFKEQ come from the germline V gene. Trimming pared 0 bases from V and 2 bases from J, leaving 8 bases between. This CDR3 has 14 amino acids. The DNA of the CDR3 is TGTGCCAGCAGCCAAGAAACAGGGCCCTACGAGCAGTACTTC. Amino acids: CASSQETGPYEQYF.

The rearrangement uses TRBV19 and TRBJ2-3; 7 bases match TRBD1. This CDR3 is 15 amino acids long. Per germline, CDR1 LNHDA and CDR2 SQIVND (reference sequence). Trimming cost V 7 bases and J 2 bases; bases outside gene matches: 9. The CDR3 DNA reads TGTGCCAGTAACTTACAGGGGTTCTACACAGATACGCAGTATTTT. Amino acids: CASNLQGFYTDTQYF.

The chain recombines TRBV15 with TRBJ1-6, with 7 bases that match TRBD1. This CDR3 region has 15 residues. The V segment lost 1 base and the J segment 10 bases; nucleotides outside the gene matches: 7. Germline V gives CDR1 LNHNV, CDR2 YYDKDF (reference sequence). The chain's CDR3 is CATSRVQGVSSPLHF. In DNA form, the CDR3 reads TGTGCCACCAGCAGAGTCCAGGGGGTAAGCTCACCCCTCCACTTT.

The chain is built from TRBV7-2 and TRBJ2-5, with a weak D call TRBD1 (7 bases). V lost 4 bases, J lost 5 bases, and 14 bases lay in between. The V gene's germline CDR1 is SGHTA and CDR2 FQGNSA. The CDR3 loop spans 14 amino acids. CDR3 residues: CASSSQGRFETQYF. The CDR3 DNA follows: TGTGCCAGCAGCTCACAGGGGAGGTTCGAGACCCAGTACTTC.

The chain employs TRBV24-1 and TRBJ2-1; D remains unclear. The CDR3 spans 17 residues. Germline V CDR1 and CDR2: KGHDR, SFDVKD. Deletions cut 0 bases from V and 2 bases from J, with 13 bases between. The CDR3 region is CATSDLHQDSPYNEQFF. The DNA of the CDR3 is TGTGCCACCAGTGATTTGCATCAGGATAGTCCCTACAATGAGCAGTTCTTC.

The gene calls are TRBV4-1 and TRBJ2-1; 12 bases are shared with TRBD2. Germline V gene lookup returns CDR1 MGHRA and CDR2 YSYEKL. V was clipped by 4 bases and J by 9 bases; unmatched bases: 10. This CDR3 region has 16 residues. The CDR3 here is CASSRSILAGGGEQFF. CDR3 nucleotides: TGCGCCAGCAGCCGATCGATACTAGCGGGAGGAGGTGAGCAGTTCTTC.

This sequence joins TRBV7-8 and TRBJ1-5, with D possibly being TRBD1 (5 bases). The CDR3 length is 15 residues. Germline V lookup: CDR1 SGHVS, CDR2 FQNEAQ. Trimming left V 2 bases short and J 6 bases short, with 14 bases between. DNA of the CDR3: TGTGCCAGCAGCTTAATGGCAGGGCGAACTCAGCCCCAGCATTTT. Translated, it gives CASSLMAGRTQPQHF.

This clone came up once. J is TRBJ2-7 and V is TRBV7-7; 7 nucleotides align to TRBD1. The CDR3 consists of 14 residues. J was trimmed by 4 bases and V by 2 bases; bases with no gene match: 5. CDR1 SSHAT and CDR2 FNYEAQ come from the germline V gene (reference sequence). The CDR3 protein is CASSLNRGDYEQYF. The CDR3 region has the DNA TGTGCCAGCAGCTTAAACAGGGGAGATTACGAGCAGTACTTC. Together with reference TRBV7-7 and TRBJ2-7, the CDR3 gives the full variable domain: GAGVSQSPRYKVTKRGQDVTLRCDPISSHATLYWYQQALGQGPEFLTYFNYEAQPDKSGLPSDRFSAERPEGSISTLTIQRTEQRDSAMYRCASSLNRGDYEQYFGPGTRLTVT.

This clone occurred once. The chain has TRBV5-4 and TRBJ2-2; weak D call: TRBD2 (7 bases). CDR1 is SGHNT and CDR2 is YYREEE in the germline V gene (reference sequence). V was shortened by 5 bases and J by 0 bases, with 17 bases between the two germline ends. This CDR3 has 17 residues. CDR3 in DNA: TGTGCCAGCAGTCGGGGGGCGCAAACTCCGAACACCGGGGAGCTGTTTTTT. As protein: CASSRGAQTPNTGELFF.

The chain couples TRBV3-1 (or the pseudogene TRBV3-2) to TRBJ1-2; D is possibly TRBD1 (6 bases). The CDR3 length is 16 residues. The V gene lost 1 base and the J gene lost 4 bases, with 16 bases spanning the gap. Looked up from germline, CDR1 is LGHDT and CDR2 is YNNKEL (reference sequence). The chain's CDR3 is CASSQASGGMGYGYTF. DNA for the CDR3: TGTGCCAGCAGCCAAGCTTCGGGGGGCATGGGCTATGGCTACACCTTC.

V usage is TRBV5-4 and J usage is TRBJ2-2; unclear D gene. The germline V and J ends were trimmed by 0 bases and 2 bases, with 8 bases remaining between them. Looked up from germline, CDR1 is SGHNT and CDR2 is YYREEE (reference sequence). The CDR3 is 15 residues long. The CDR3 loop is CASSLVRSNTGELFF. The CDR3 DNA reads as TGTGCCAGCAGCTTGGTACGGAGTAACACCGGGGAGCTGTTTTTT. The variable domain in full, with the rest retrieved from reference TRBV5-4 and TRBJ2-2, is ETGVTQSPTHLIKTRGQQVTLRCSSQSGHNTVSWYQQALGQGPQFIFQYYREEENGRGNFPPRFSGLQFPNYSSELNVNALELDDSALYLCASSLVRSNTGELFFGEGSRLTVL.

This chain connects TRBV18 to TRBJ2-2; tentatively, D is TRBD2 (6 bases). The V and J ends lost 6 bases and 0 bases respectively, with 20 bases between them. Germline V gene sequence: CDR1 KGHSH, CDR2 LQKENI. The CDR3 spans 18 residues. CDR3 coding DNA: TGTGCCAGCTCCCCTATGCAGCGCGGGGCCGCGAACACCGGGGAGCTGTTTTTT. Protein sequence: CASSPMQRGAANTGELFF.

The chain links TRBV28 to TRBJ1-2, with D possibly TRBD1 on 5 matching bases. Germline V gene sequence: CDR1 MDHEN, CDR2 SYDVKM. V was shortened by 6 bases and J by 4 bases, with 9 bases between the two germline ends. The CDR3 length is 12 residues. The CDR3 sequence: CASSWGTYGYTF. DNA of the CDR3: TGTGCCAGCAGCTGGGGCACCTATGGCTACACCTTC.

The chain combines TRBV2 with TRBJ1-2, with TRBD1 matching over 7 bases. CDR3 length equals 14 residues. V lost 7 bases, J lost 4 bases, and 9 bases stayed unmatched. Germline CDR1 SNHLY, CDR2 FYNNEI. This chain's CDR3 is CASKGGRTIYGYTF. CDR3 nucleotides: TGTGCCAGCAAAGGGGGCCGCACTATCTATGGCTACACCTTC.

The rearrangement links TRBV7-2 to TRBJ1-1, with TRBD1 as a possible D gene (5 bases). Germline V gives CDR1 SGHTA, CDR2 FQGNSA. This CDR3 is 14 amino acids long. The V gene lost 3 bases and the J gene lost 0 bases, with 8 bases spanning the gap. CDR3 amino acids: CASSFGTLNTEAFF. The DNA for the CDR3 is TGTGCCAGCAGCTTTGGGACTTTGAACACTGAAGCTTTCTTT.

J is TRBJ1-6 and V is TRBV11-2; TRBD1 is a possible D gene (6 bases). CDR3 size: 12 residues. Germline CDR1 SGHAT, CDR2 FQNNGV. Between the trimmed V and J ends, which lost 4 bases and 11 bases, there was a span of 9 bases. CDR3 DNA sequence: TGTGCCAGCAGCTCTAGGGGGACACCCCTCCACTTT. This sequence encodes CASSSRGTPLHF.

The rearrangement uses TRBV11-3 and TRBJ2-2, with 9 positions matching TRBD1. Germline V gene data show CDR1 as SGHNT and CDR2 as YENEEA. The CDR3 contains 15 residues. V shed 5 bases, J shed 4 bases, and the junction held 5 bases outside the gene matches. The chain's CDR3 is CASSKTQGATGELFF. CDR3 nucleotides: TGTGCCAGCAGCAAAACACAGGGGGCCACCGGGGAGCTGTTTTTT.

The chain employs TRBV18 and TRBJ1-1, with 7 bases that match TRBD1. The junction had 0 bases not matched to a gene; V was cut back by 2 bases and J by 3 bases. Germline V gene lookup returns CDR1 KGHSH and CDR2 LQKENI. This CDR3 has 13 amino acids. CDR3 sequence reads: CASSPGTDTEAFF. Written as DNA, the CDR3 is TGTGCCAGCTCACCAGGGACAGACACTGAAGCTTTCTTT.

The genes are TRBV7-3 and TRBJ2-3, with 7 positions matching TRBD2. Germline values: CDR1 SGHTA, CDR2 FQGTGA. V lost 0 bases and J lost 4; bases outside the gene matches: 4. The CDR3 consists of 15 residues. The CDR3 nucleotides read TGTGCCAGCAGCTTAACGTTCACTAGCGCAGATACGCAGTATTTT. Its translation is CASSLTFTSADTQYF.

This rearrangement joins TRBV6-5 to TRBJ1-6; 12 nucleotides align to TRBD1. The CDR3 has 14 amino acids. Germline lookup yields CDR1 MNHEY and CDR2 SVGAGI. Trimming removed 3 bases from V and 12 bases from J; junction bases left unmatched: 3. The DNA for the CDR3 is TGTGCCAGCAGTTATGGGGACAGGGGGCAACCCCTCCACTTT. Translation: CASSYGDRGQPLHF.

The V and J genes are TRBV5-6 and TRBJ1-1; D call uncertain. Deletions cut 2 bases from V and 5 bases from J, with 16 bases between. CDR1 SGHDT and CDR2 YYEEEE come from the germline V gene. CDR3 length equals 15 residues. CDR3 region: CASSFSVGSRTEAFF. In DNA, the CDR3 is TGTGCCAGCAGCTTTTCTGTGGGCAGTCGAACTGAAGCTTTCTTT. Filled out from reference TRBV5-6 and TRBJ1-1, the complete variable domain reads DAGVTQSPTHLIKTRGQQVTLRCSPKSGHDTVSWYQQALGQGPQFIFQYYEEEERQRGNFPDRFSGHQFPNYSSELNVNALLLGDSALYLCASSFSVGSRTEAFFGQGTRLTVV.

This clone has just one count. J is TRBJ2-1 and V is TRBV6-2 or TRBV6-3; TRBD1 matches at 11 bases. Germline V gene sequence: CDR1 MNHEY, CDR2 SVGEGT. The CDR3 is 15 amino acids. V lost 5 bases, J lost 7 bases, and 7 bases stayed unmatched. The CDR3 protein is CASSLGTGGGNEQFF. The CDR3 region has the DNA TGTGCCAGCAGTCTCGGGACAGGGGGTGGGAATGAGCAGTTCTTC.

A note on this clone: The same CDR3 also results from other DNA sequences found in this sample. V gene TRBV5-1 combines with J gene TRBJ1-1, with a tentative D call TRBD1 (5 bases). The CDR3 consists of 13 residues. V lost 5 bases and J 2 bases, leaving 10 bases between the germline ends. Germline V gives CDR1 SGHRS, CDR2 YFSETQ. In DNA form, the CDR3 reads TGCGCCAGCAGGGCAGGGAAAAACACTGAAGCTTTCTTT. This translates into CASRAGKNTEAFF. The full variable domain, completed using reference TRBV5-1 and TRBJ1-1, is KAGVTQTPRYLIKTRGQQVTLSCSPISGHRSVSWYQQTPGQGLQFLFEYFSETQRNKGNFPGRFSGRQFSNSRSEMNVSTLELGDSALYLCASRAGKNTEAFFGQGTRLTVV.

The chain recombines TRBV2 with TRBJ1-5; D gene ambiguous. The CDR3 length is 15 residues. The V gene lost 7 bases and the J gene lost 0 bases, with 13 bases spanning the gap. Germline V gene sequence: CDR1 SNHLY, CDR2 FYNNEI. Here the CDR3 reads CASTLTDYSNQPQHF. Here the CDR3 DNA reads TGTGCCAGCACCTTAACCGACTATAGCAATCAGCCCCAGCATTTT.

This clone appeared a few times. V is TRBV6-5 and J is TRBJ2-1; unclear D gene. Trimming took 2 bases from V and 7 from J, leaving 15 bases between them. Germline V gene lookup returns CDR1 MNHEY and CDR2 SVGAGI. This CDR3 comprises 15 residues. The CDR3 spells CASSYKVNTWNEQFF. The CDR3 nucleotides read TGTGCCAGCAGTTACAAAGTAAACACGTGGAATGAGCAGTTCTTC.

The V and J genes are TRBV11-2 and TRBJ2-1; 10 positions agree with TRBD2. CDR1 and CDR2 (germline): SGHAT, FQNNGV. The CDR3 consists of 16 residues. The junction had 8 bases not matched to a gene; V was cut back by 1 base and J by 8 bases. The CDR3 DNA follows: TGTGCCAGCAGCTTAGGGCTCCTAGCGGGAGTGGATGAGCAGTTCTTC. Protein: CASSLGLLAGVDEQFF.

The chain uses TRBV2 and TRBJ2-3; the match to TRBD2 covers 8 bases. V lost 6 bases, J lost 7 bases, and 15 bases stayed unmatched. Germline-derived CDR1 and CDR2 are SNHLY and FYNNEI. The CDR3 extends over 16 amino acids. CDR3 protein: CASSTGTRLLVYTQYF. In DNA, the CDR3 is TGTGCCAGCAGCACCGGGACTAGGCTTCTCGTTTATACGCAGTATTTT.

The table lists this clone with a few counts. The V gene is TRBV4-2, the J gene TRBJ2-2; a possible D gene is TRBD2 (5 bases). The CDR3 loop spans 14 amino acids. V was pared by 0 bases and J by 4 bases, with 6 bases between. Germline values: CDR1 LGHNA, CDR2 YNFKEQ. In nucleotides, the CDR3 is TGTGCCAGCAGCCAAGAGAGGGTCACCGGGGAGCTGTTTTTT. This sequence encodes CASSQERVTGELFF.